A single TCR beta chain is shown here with its context. Clones were read by immunoSEQ multiplex PCR, and TCRdb kept only the in-frame ones, dropping some. The sample lists more than 85,000 clones; approximately 87% were seen once. The sample originates from a study of T cell responses to AZD1222 COVID-19 vaccine. For the study at large: Recipients boosted at about 4 weeks or about 12 weeks are pooled.

CDR1 is SGHDN, CDR2 FVKESK, per germline. This CDR3 is 16 amino acids long. V lost 1 base and J lost 1; bases outside the gene matches: 4. The sequencing here drew on peripheral blood, taken on day 0 of AZD1222 vaccination. The sequence came from an adult in good health. The chain employs TRBV14 and TRBJ1-2, with 9 bases that match TRBD1. The DNA of the CDR3 is TGTGCCAGCAGCCAAGTTGAGGACAGGGGTAACTATGGCTACACCTTC. Translation gives CASSQVEDRGNYGYTF.